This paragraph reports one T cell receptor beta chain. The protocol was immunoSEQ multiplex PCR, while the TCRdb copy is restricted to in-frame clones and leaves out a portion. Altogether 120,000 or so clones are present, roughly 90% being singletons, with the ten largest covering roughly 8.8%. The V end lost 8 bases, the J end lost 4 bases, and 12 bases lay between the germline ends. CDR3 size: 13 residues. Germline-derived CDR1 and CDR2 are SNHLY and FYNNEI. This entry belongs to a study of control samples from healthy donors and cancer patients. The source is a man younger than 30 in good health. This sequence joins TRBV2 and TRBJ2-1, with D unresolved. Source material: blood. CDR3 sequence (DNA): TGTGCCAGCTTAGACCTAGGTTACAATGAGCAGTTCTTC. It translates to CASLDLGYNEQFF.